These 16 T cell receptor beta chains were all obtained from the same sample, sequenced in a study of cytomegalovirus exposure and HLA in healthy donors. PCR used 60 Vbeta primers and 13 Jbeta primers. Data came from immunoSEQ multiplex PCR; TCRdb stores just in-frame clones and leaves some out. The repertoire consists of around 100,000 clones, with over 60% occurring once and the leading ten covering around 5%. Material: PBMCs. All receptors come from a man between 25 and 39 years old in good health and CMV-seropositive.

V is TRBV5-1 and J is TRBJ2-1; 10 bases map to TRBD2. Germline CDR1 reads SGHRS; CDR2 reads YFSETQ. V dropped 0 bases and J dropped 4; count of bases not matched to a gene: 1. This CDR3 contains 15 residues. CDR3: CASSLASGGYNEQFF. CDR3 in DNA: TGCGCCAGCAGCTTGGCTAGCGGGGGATACAATGAGCAGTTCTTC.

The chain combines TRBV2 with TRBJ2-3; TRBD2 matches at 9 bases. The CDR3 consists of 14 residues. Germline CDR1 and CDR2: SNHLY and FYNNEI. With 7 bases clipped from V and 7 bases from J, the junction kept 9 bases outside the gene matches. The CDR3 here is CASKGTRGGNTQYF. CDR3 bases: TGTGCCAGCAAGGGAACGCGGGGGGGGAATACGCAGTATTTT.

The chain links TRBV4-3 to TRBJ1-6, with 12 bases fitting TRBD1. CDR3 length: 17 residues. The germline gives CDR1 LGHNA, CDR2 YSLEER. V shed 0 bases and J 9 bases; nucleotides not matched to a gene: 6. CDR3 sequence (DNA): TGCGCCAGCAGCCAAGATCTGGGACAGGGGGCTCGTTCACCCCTCCACTTT. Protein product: CASSQDLGQGARSPLHF.

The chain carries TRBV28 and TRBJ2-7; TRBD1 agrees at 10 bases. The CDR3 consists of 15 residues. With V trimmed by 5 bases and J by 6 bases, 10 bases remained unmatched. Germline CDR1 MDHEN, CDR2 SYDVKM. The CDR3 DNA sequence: TGTGCCAGCAGTGAGATGACAGGGGGCTTAAGCGAGCAGTACTTC. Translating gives CASSEMTGGLSEQYF.

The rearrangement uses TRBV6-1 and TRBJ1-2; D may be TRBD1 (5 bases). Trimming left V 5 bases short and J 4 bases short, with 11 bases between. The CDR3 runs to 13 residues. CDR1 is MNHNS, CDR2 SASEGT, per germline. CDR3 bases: TGTGCCAGCAGTTTTGGGGCCTCCTATGGCTACACCTTC. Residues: CASSFGASYGYTF.

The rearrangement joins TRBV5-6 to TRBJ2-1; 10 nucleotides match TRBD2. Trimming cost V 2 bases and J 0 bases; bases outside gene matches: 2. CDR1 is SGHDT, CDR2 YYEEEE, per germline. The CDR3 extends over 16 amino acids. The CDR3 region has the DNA TGTGCCAGCAGCTTTCTAGCGGGGGTCTCCTACAATGAGCAGTTCTTC. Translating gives CASSFLAGVSYNEQFF.

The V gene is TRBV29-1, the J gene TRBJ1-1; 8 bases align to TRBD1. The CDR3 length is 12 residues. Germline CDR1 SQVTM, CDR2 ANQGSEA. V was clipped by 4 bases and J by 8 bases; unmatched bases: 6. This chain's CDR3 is CSVVPTGAEAFF. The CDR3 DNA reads TGCAGCGTTGTACCGACAGGGGCGGAAGCTTTCTTT.

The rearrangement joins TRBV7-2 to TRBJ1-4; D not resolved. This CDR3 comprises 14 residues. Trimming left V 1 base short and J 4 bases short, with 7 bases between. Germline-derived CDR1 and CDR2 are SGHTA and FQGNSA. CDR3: CASSLDRYNEKLFF. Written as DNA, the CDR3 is TGTGCCAGCAGCTTAGACAGATATAATGAAAAACTGTTTTTT. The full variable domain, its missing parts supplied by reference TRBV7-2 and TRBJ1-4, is GAGVSQSPSNKVTEKGKDVELRCDPISGHTALYWYRQSLGQGLEFLIYFQGNSAPDKSGLPSDRFSAERTGGSVSTLTIQRTQQEDSAVYLCASSLDRYNEKLFFGSGTQLSVL.

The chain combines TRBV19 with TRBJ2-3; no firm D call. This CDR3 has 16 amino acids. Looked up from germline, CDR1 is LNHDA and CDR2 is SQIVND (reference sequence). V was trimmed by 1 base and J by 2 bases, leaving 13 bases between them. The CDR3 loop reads CASSIGGLVLTDTQYF. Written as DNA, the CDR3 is TGTGCCAGTAGTATAGGTGGCCTAGTCCTCACAGATACGCAGTATTTT.

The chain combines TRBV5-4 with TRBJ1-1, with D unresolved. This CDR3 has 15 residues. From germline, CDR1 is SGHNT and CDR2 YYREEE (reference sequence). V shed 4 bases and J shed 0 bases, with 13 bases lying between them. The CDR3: CASSGVGSLNTEAFF. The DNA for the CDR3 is TGTGCCAGCAGCGGGGTGGGGAGTCTGAACACTGAAGCTTTCTTT.

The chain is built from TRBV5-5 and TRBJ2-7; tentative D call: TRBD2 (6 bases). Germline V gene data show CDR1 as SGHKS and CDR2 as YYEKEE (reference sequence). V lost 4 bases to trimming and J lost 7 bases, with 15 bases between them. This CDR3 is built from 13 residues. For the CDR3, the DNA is TGTGCCAGCAGCCCAGGGACTTCGTGGGAGCAGTACTTC. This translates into CASSPGTSWEQYF.

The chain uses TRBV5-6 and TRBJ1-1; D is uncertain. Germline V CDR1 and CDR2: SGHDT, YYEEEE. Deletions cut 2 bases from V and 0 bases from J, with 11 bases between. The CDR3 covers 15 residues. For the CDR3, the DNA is TGTGCCAGCAGCTTTATCGGACTGCTGAACACTGAAGCTTTCTTT. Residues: CASSFIGLLNTEAFF.

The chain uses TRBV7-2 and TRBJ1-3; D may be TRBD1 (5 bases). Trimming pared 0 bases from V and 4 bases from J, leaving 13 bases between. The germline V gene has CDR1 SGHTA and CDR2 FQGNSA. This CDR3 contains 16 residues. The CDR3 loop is CASSLAPPGYGNTIYF. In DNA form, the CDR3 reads TGTGCCAGCAGCTTAGCCCCCCCAGGGTACGGAAACACCATATATTTT.

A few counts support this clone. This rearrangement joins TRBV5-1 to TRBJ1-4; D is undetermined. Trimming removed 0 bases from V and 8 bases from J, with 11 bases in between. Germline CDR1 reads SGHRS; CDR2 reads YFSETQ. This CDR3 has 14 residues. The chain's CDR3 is CASSLVAGREKLFF. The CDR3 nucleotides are TGCGCCAGCAGCTTGGTCGCGGGTCGGGAAAAACTGTTTTTT.

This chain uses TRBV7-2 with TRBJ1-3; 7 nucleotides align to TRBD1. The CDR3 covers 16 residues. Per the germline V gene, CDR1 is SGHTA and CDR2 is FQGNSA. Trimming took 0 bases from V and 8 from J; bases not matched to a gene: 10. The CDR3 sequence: CASSLANTGEGHTIYF. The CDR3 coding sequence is TGTGCCAGCAGCTTAGCGAATACAGGGGAAGGGCACACCATATATTTT. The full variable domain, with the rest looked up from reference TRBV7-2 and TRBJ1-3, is GAGVSQSPSNKVTEKGKDVELRCDPISGHTALYWYRQSLGQGLEFLIYFQGNSAPDKSGLPSDRFSAERTGGSVSTLTIQRTQQEDSAVYLCASSLANTGEGHTIYFGEGSWLTVV.

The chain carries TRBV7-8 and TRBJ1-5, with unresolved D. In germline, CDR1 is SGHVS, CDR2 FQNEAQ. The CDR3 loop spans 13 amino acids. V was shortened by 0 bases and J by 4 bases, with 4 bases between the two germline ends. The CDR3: CASSLATNQPQHF. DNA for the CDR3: TGTGCCAGCAGCTTAGCGACAAATCAGCCCCAGCATTTT.